A selection of T cell receptor beta chains follows, all from one sample in a study of naive and memory T cell subsets. TCRdb analysed the UMI-ligation and nested PCR reads with MiXCR anew, one entry per CDR3 protein. This sample has 130,000 to 150,000 distinct CDR3 sequences, with approximately 15% found just once. Sequencing input: naive CD4+ T cells from blood. The receptors here all came from a human donor in good health. Both conserved end residues are part of each CDR3. The order of the fields is V gene, J gene, D gene, CDR3 length, clone size, CDR3 DNA, CDR3 protein. D genes are given only for firm matches. Clone size, where shown, is once, few, many, or a class for clones that have expanded.

TRBV18,TRBJ2-7,TRBD1,14,.,TGTGCCAGCTCACCATGGGACAGACCATACGAGCAGTACTTC,CASSPWDRPYEQYF
TRBV28,TRBJ1-5,.,15,.,TGTGCCAGCAGTCCCCCAGAACTCGGACACGTACCCCAGCATTTT,CASSPPELGHVPQHF
TRBV29-1,TRBJ2-7,TRBD1,12,.,TGCAGCGGCAGACAGGGCGGCCACGAGCAGTACTTC,CSGRQGGHEQYF
TRBV27,TRBJ2-6,.,13,many,TGTGCCAGCAGTTTATCTGGGGCCAACGTCCTGACTTTC,CASSLSGANVLTF
TRBV10-3,TRBJ1-1,.,13,.,TGTGCCATCAGTGAGGCAGGTCGAGGTGAAGCTTTCTTT,CAISEAGRGEAFF
TRBV5-1,TRBJ2-5,.,15,.,TGCGCCAGCAGCTTGGCCGGGGGTCGCCAGGAGACCCAGTACTTC,CASSLAGGRQETQYF
TRBV12-3/TRBV12-4,TRBJ2-7,.,14,few,TGTGCCAGCAGTTTCGATGGGGATTCGGACGAGCAGTACTTC,CASSFDGDSDEQYF
TRBV29-1,TRBJ2-2,TRBD2,15,many,TGCAGCGTCCTACTAGCGGGGGTGAACACCGGGGAGCTGTTTTTT,CSVLLAGVNTGELFF
TRBV19,TRBJ2-4,.,14,few,TGTGCCAGTAGTTCCCGTGGAAGTAGTGACATTCAGTACTTC,CASSSRGSSDIQYF
TRBV6-1,TRBJ2-3,.,15,.,TGTGCCAGCAGTGAAGCCTACTTCCTGGCGGATACGCAGTATTTT,CASSEAYFLADTQYF
TRBV5-1,TRBJ1-4,.,14,.,TGCGCCAGCAGCTTGGGAGGTTCCGACGAAAAACTGTTTTTT,CASSLGGSDEKLFF
TRBV11-2,TRBJ2-7,TRBD2,15,few,TGTGCCAGCAGCTTGGACTGGACTAGGGGTTACGAGCAGTACTTC,CASSLDWTRGYEQYF
TRBV5-6,TRBJ1-5,.,15,few,TGTGCCAGCAGCGCCGGCACAGGAGGATATCAGCCCCAGCATTTT,CASSAGTGGYQPQHF
TRBV5-4,TRBJ1-2,.,16,.,TGTGCCAGCAGATCGGACCCCGGCCTCGGGGACTATGGCTACACCTTC,CASRSDPGLGDYGYTF
TRBV7-9,TRBJ2-1,.,14,few,TGTGCCAGCAGCTCCTTCGGGTCTTACAATGAGCAGTTCTTC,CASSSFGSYNEQFF